Below, 13 T cell receptor beta chains from the same sample are listed, as sequenced in a study of blood T cells in healthy people across ages. Using a J-beta primer mix together with a sample-barcoded 5' primer, a second PCR was run for about 6 to 12 cycles. One entry per CDR3 protein, called by TCRdb with MiXCR from the 5' RACE reads. The repertoire holds under 1,000,000 distinct CDR3 sequences, roughly 34% seen once, with 13% in the top ten. The sample comprised blood. The receptor source for this set is a man aged 18 to 30 in good health.

This clonotype has more than one count but fewer than ten. V usage is TRBV4-1 and J usage is TRBJ2-1; 10 bases line up with TRBD2. The CDR3 is made up of 18 amino acids. The V gene end was trimmed by 4 bases and the J gene end by 5 bases; junction bases not matched to a gene: 14. Germline V gives CDR1 MGHRA, CDR2 YSYEKL. The CDR3 region is CASSLPSHGSGRDNEQFF. CDR3 DNA: TGCGCCAGCAGCCTGCCATCCCACGGCAGCGGGAGGGACAATGAGCAGTTCTTC.

Regarding this clonotype: Possible read error: a much larger clone is one base away. V usage is TRBV12-3 or TRBV12-4 and J usage is TRBJ2-3; a possible D gene is TRBD1 (5 bases). The V gene lost 5 bases and the J gene lost 0 bases, with 12 bases spanning the gap. The CDR3 loop spans 15 amino acids. CDR3: CASSDRAFSTDTQYF. The CDR3 nucleotides read TGTGCCAGCAGTGACAGAGCCTTTAGCACAGATACGCAGTATTTT.

The chain employs TRBV27 and TRBJ2-1, with D possibly matching TRBD2 (5 bases). V was pared by 6 bases and J by 13 bases, with 28 bases between. This CDR3 spans 16 amino acids. Germline lookup yields CDR1 MNHEY and CDR2 SMNVEV (reference sequence). Here the CDR3 reads CASSPLLGKLEETQFF. The CDR3, as DNA: TGTGCCAGCAGCCCCCTGCTTGGTAAACTGGAGGAGACCCAGTTCTTC.

In this sample, this clonotype turned up a few times. The chain combines TRBV2 with TRBJ1-1; D remains unclear. CDR3 length: 13 residues. Looked up from germline, CDR1 is SNHLY and CDR2 is FYNNEI. Trimming took off 10 bases at V and 1 base at J, with 13 bases between the two ends. CDR3 sequence reads: CATRGQRNTEAFF. The CDR3 bases are TGTGCCACTCGAGGGCAGAGGAACACTGAAGCTTTCTTT.

The rearrangement joins TRBV5-1 to TRBJ2-7; D unresolved. V lost 0 bases and J lost 0, with 10 bases in between. The CDR3 contains 15 residues. Per the germline V gene, CDR1 is SGHRS and CDR2 is YFSETQ. The CDR3 nucleotides read TGCGCCAGCAGCTTGGCCATGGAGACCTCCTACGAGCAGTACTTC. Its translation is CASSLAMETSYEQYF.

The CDR3 here is CASSSPEGNEQFF. CDR3 DNA sequence: TGTGCCAGCAGTTCGCCCGAGGGCAATGAGCAGTTCTTC. The gene calls are TRBV27 and TRBJ2-1; a weak D match, TRBD2 (5 bases). The germline V and J ends were trimmed by 4 bases and 6 bases, with 10 bases remaining between them. CDR3 length: 13 amino acids. Germline V gene sequence: CDR1 MNHEY, CDR2 SMNVEV (reference sequence).

The rearrangement joins TRBV6-2 or TRBV6-3 to TRBJ2-2; D gene ambiguous. The V and J ends lost 0 bases and 4 bases respectively, with 12 bases between them. The CDR3 is 16 residues long. Germline V gene sequence: CDR1 MNHEY, CDR2 SVGEGT. In DNA, the CDR3 is TGTGCCAGCAGTTACTCGACTGGGCGAGGCACCGGGGAGCTGTTTTTT. Amino acid sequence: CASSYSTGRGTGELFF.

This clonotype was found once. V usage is TRBV20-1 and J usage is TRBJ2-5; 8 bases match TRBD2. The trim removed 4 bases at V and 1 base at J, leaving 5 bases unmatched. CDR3 length: 14 residues. CDR1 is DFQATT and CDR2 is SNEGSKA in the germline V gene (reference sequence). CDR3 in amino acids: CSAKIAGRQETQYF. The CDR3 bases are TGCAGTGCTAAAATAGCGGGGCGCCAAGAGACCCAGTACTTC.

The chain has TRBV27 and TRBJ2-7, with 10 bases matching TRBD1. Germline V gives CDR1 MNHEY, CDR2 SMNVEV (reference sequence). The CDR3 totals 14 residues. With V trimmed by 5 bases and J by 7 bases, 8 bases remained unmatched. The CDR3: CASSEGQGVGEQYF. The CDR3 DNA sequence: TGTGCCAGCAGTGAAGGACAGGGGGTGGGTGAGCAGTACTTC.

The chain links TRBV4-3 to TRBJ1-6; 9 bases map to TRBD1. The CDR3 length is 17 residues. V trimming: 0 bases; J trimming: 10 bases; junction bases outside the gene matches: 10. The germline V gene encodes CDR1 LGHNA and CDR2 YSLEER. DNA of the CDR3: TGCGCCAGCAGCCAAGACCTCGACAGGGGGGTTAGCTCACCCCTCCACTTT. Translated, it gives CASSQDLDRGVSSPLHF.

This sequence joins TRBV2 and TRBJ2-4, with 13 bases identical to TRBD2. The CDR3 consists of 14 residues. The junction had 9 bases not matched to a gene; V was cut back by 6 bases and J by 13 bases. Germline V gene data show CDR1 as SNHLY and CDR2 as FYNNEI. Written as DNA, the CDR3 is TGTGCCAGCAGGGGACTAGCGGGGATCCCGCAGCAGTACTTC. Translating gives CASRGLAGIPQQYF.

The rearrangement uses TRBV24-1 and TRBJ2-1; a possible D gene is TRBD2 (5 bases). V was pared by 7 bases and J by 5 bases, with 5 bases between. There are 11 residues in the CDR3. CDR1 and CDR2 from the germline V gene are KGHDR and SFDVKD. For the CDR3, the DNA is TGTGCCACCAGACTAGACAATGAGCAGTTCTTC. It translates to CATRLDNEQFF.

This clonotype was detected a few times. The chain carries TRBV20-1 and TRBJ2-3; 9 bases are a match to TRBD2. V lost 2 bases and J lost 3; bases outside the gene matches: 12. The germline gives CDR1 DFQATT, CDR2 SNEGSKA (reference sequence). This CDR3 comprises 17 residues. The CDR3 DNA is TGCAGTGCTAGACCTCTCACCCCAGCGGGGGGTACAGATACGCAGTATTTT. Translated: CSARPLTPAGGTDTQYF.